The 32 T cell receptor beta chains presented below share a single source sample, sequenced in a study of blood T cell repertoires in COVID-19. The repertoire was sequenced with immunoSEQ multiplex PCR; TCRdb's copy has only in-frame clones and lacks some. Of just over 650,000 clones in the sample, about 90% are singletons; the top ten hold over 0.2%. The specimen sequenced was peripheral blood. These receptors were collected from a woman between 18 and 29 years old with acute or convalescent COVID-19.

J is TRBJ2-1 and V is TRBV18, with D hard to call. The V gene lost 0 bases and the J gene lost 13 bases, with 13 bases spanning the gap. CDR1 is KGHSH, CDR2 LQKENI, per germline. This CDR3 has 13 amino acids. CDR3 nucleotides: TGTGCCAGCTCACCACCGGCGGCCGATCTTCAGTTCTTC. Translating it yields CASSPPAADLQFF.

The chain carries TRBV7-9 and TRBJ2-3; TRBD2 aligns across 14 bases. CDR3 length: 17 residues. V trimming: 3 bases; J trimming: 2 bases; junction bases outside the gene matches: 4. Looked up from germline, CDR1 is SEHNR and CDR2 is FQNEAQ (reference sequence). The CDR3 reads CASSFRTSGGFTDTQYF. In DNA, the CDR3 is TGTGCCAGCAGCTTCCGGACTAGCGGGGGGTTCACAGATACGCAGTATTTT.

The rearrangement links TRBV7-2 to TRBJ2-4; no clear D. The V and J ends lost 2 bases and 0 bases respectively, with 14 bases between them. The germline CDR1 and CDR2 sequences are SGHTA and FQGNSA. The CDR3 sequence is 17 residues long. The CDR3 DNA is TGTGCCAGCAGCTTATCTCTAGAAATTCTAGCCAAAAACATTCAGTACTTC. Its translation: CASSLSLEILAKNIQYF.

V gene TRBV5-6 combines with J gene TRBJ2-2; 8 bases agree with TRBD2. The germline gives CDR1 SGHDT, CDR2 YYEEEE. V dropped 1 base and J dropped 4; count of bases not matched to a gene: 6. This CDR3 is built from 16 residues. CDR3 protein: CASSLSGLGLTGELFF. Written as DNA, the CDR3 is TGTGCCAGCAGCTTGTCGGGACTAGGTCTCACCGGGGAGCTGTTTTTT.

The chain uses TRBV7-2 and TRBJ2-7, with TRBD2 matching over 9 bases. V lost 3 bases, J lost 0 bases, and 12 bases stayed unmatched. The germline CDR1 and CDR2 sequences are SGHTA and FQGNSA. The CDR3 has 18 amino acids. CDR3 loop: CASSFRPSGATSSYEQYF. CDR3 sequence (DNA): TGTGCCAGCAGCTTCAGGCCTAGCGGGGCAACGAGCTCCTACGAGCAGTACTTC.

This chain links TRBV18 with TRBJ1-6, with unresolved D. CDR3 length equals 16 residues. Deletions cut 3 bases from V and 8 bases from J, with 17 bases between. In germline, CDR1 is KGHSH, CDR2 LQKENI. The CDR3 loop reads CASSPRPRWEDSPLHF. The DNA of the CDR3 is TGTGCCAGCTCACCCAGGCCTCGGTGGGAGGATTCACCCCTCCACTTT.

The chain is built from TRBV6-5 and TRBJ1-5, with TRBD1 identical over 7 bases. Germline assignment: CDR1 MNHEY and CDR2 SVGAGI. V was clipped by 4 bases and J by 1 base; unmatched bases: 1. This CDR3 is 14 amino acids long. The CDR3 region has the DNA TGTGCCAGCAGTTCGGGACAGAGCAATCAGCCCCAGCATTTT. Protein: CASSSGQSNQPQHF.

This clone has a handful of counts. In the same sample, other DNA sequences code for this CDR3. The V and J genes are TRBV6-5 and TRBJ1-1; D might be TRBD1 (6 bases). This CDR3 has 13 amino acids. Germline assignment: CDR1 MNHEY and CDR2 SVGAGI. The V and J ends lost 4 bases and 1 base respectively, with 7 bases between them. The CDR3 DNA follows: TGTGCCAGCAGTTTGACAGGGAACACTGAAGCTTTCTTT. Protein sequence: CASSLTGNTEAFF.

J is TRBJ1-1 and V is TRBV12-3 or TRBV12-4; tentative D call: TRBD1 (5 bases). The CDR3 is 13 residues long. The ends were cut back, 8 bases at V and 5 bases at J, with 15 bases in the middle. CDR3 nucleotide sequence: TGTGCCAGCGCATGGGGGGGGAAGACTGAAGCTTTCTTT. Encoded protein: CASAWGGKTEAFF.

The CDR3 DNA follows: TGCAGCGGAGGACAGGCCCCCTACGAGCAGTACTTC. Translation: CSGGQAPYEQYF. This sequence joins TRBV29-1 and TRBJ2-7; 7 positions agree with TRBD1. The CDR3 runs to 12 residues. Per germline, CDR1 SQVTM and CDR2 ANQGSEA. Trimming removed 7 bases from V and 2 bases from J; junction bases left unmatched: 5.

The rearrangement links TRBV6-2 or TRBV6-3 to TRBJ2-7; 7 bases match TRBD1. Germline V gives CDR1 MNHEY, CDR2 SVGEGT. The V gene end was trimmed by 5 bases and the J gene end by 2 bases; junction bases not matched to a gene: 3. This CDR3 region has 13 residues. The CDR3: CASSNRGTYEQYF. In DNA form, the CDR3 reads TGTGCCAGCAGTAACAGGGGTACCTACGAGCAGTACTTC.

The chain combines TRBV5-1 with TRBJ1-4; D is perhaps TRBD1 (6 bases). There are 14 residues in the CDR3. The V end lost 3 bases, the J end lost 4 bases, and 10 bases lay between the germline ends. CDR1 and CDR2 (germline): SGHRS, YFSETQ. The DNA for the CDR3 is TGCGCCAGCAGCTGGGGGGGCGGTAATGAAAAACTGTTTTTT. As protein: CASSWGGGNEKLFF.

This sequence joins TRBV7-9 and TRBJ1-1; possibly TRBD1 for D (6 bases). The CDR3 covers 14 residues. CDR1 and CDR2 (germline): SEHNR, FQNEAQ (reference sequence). V shed 6 bases and J shed 6 bases, with 17 bases lying between them. CDR3 sequence (DNA): TGTGCCAGCAGTCCTATTTCCGACAGGCCTGAAGCTTTCTTT. Its protein product is CASSPISDRPEAFF.

The chain is built from TRBV5-1 and TRBJ1-1; 9 nucleotides align to TRBD1. The germline gives CDR1 SGHRS, CDR2 YFSETQ. This CDR3 region has 17 residues. Trimming removed 4 bases from V and 5 bases from J; junction bases left unmatched: 15. CDR3 in amino acids: CASSGGSTGGKRTEAFF. CDR3 nucleotides: TGCGCCAGCAGCGGGGGATCTACAGGGGGCAAGAGGACTGAAGCTTTCTTT.

This chain uses TRBV30 with TRBJ1-2; TRBD1 is a possible D gene (6 bases). Trimming took 4 bases from V and 2 from J, leaving 14 bases between them. The CDR3 has 14 amino acids. Germline values: CDR1 GTSNPN, CDR2 SVGIG (reference sequence). The CDR3 DNA reads as TGTGCCTGGAAACTGGACAGCAACAACTATGGCTACACCTTC. This sequence encodes CAWKLDSNNYGYTF.

The chain employs TRBV6-5 and TRBJ1-2; D is ambiguous. The V gene lost 2 bases and the J gene lost 8 bases, with 18 bases spanning the gap. The CDR3 sequence is 15 residues long. The V gene's germline CDR1 is MNHEY and CDR2 SVGAGI. The CDR3 loop reads CASSYVSGGPRGYTF. In DNA form, the CDR3 reads TGTGCCAGCAGTTACGTCTCAGGAGGACCTAGGGGCTACACCTTC.

The chain recombines TRBV3-1 (or the pseudogene TRBV3-2) with TRBJ1-2; the match to TRBD1 covers 8 bases. This CDR3 is built from 14 residues. Germline V gene data show CDR1 as LGHDT and CDR2 as YNNKEL (reference sequence). After removal of 3 bases from V and 4 bases from J, the junction contained 4 bases not matched to a gene. The CDR3 DNA sequence: TGTGCCAGCAGCCAGAAGACAGGGGTCTATGGCTACACCTTC. Its translation: CASSQKTGVYGYTF.

The chain uses TRBV5-4 and TRBJ2-3, with D perhaps TRBD2 (5 bases). V was shortened by 4 bases and J by 2 bases, with 11 bases between the two germline ends. Per the germline V gene, CDR1 is SGHNT and CDR2 is YYREEE (reference sequence). CDR3 length equals 14 residues. The CDR3 loop is CASSRSGPTDTQYF. In nucleotides, the CDR3 is TGTGCCAGCAGCCGGAGCGGCCCCACAGATACGCAGTATTTT.

The J gene is TRBJ1-2, the V gene TRBV6-5, with 11 bases matching TRBD1. V was pared by 5 bases and J by 7 bases, with 9 bases of the junction left unmatched. Germline V gene data show CDR1 as MNHEY and CDR2 as SVGAGI. This CDR3 region has 15 residues. The CDR3 sequence is CASSHPGQGGGGYTF. Here the CDR3 DNA reads TGTGCCAGCAGTCACCCGGGACAGGGGGGAGGTGGCTACACCTTC.

The J gene is TRBJ2-3, the V gene TRBV3-1 (or the pseudogene TRBV3-2), with unresolved D. Germline V lookup: CDR1 LGHDT, CDR2 YNNKEL (reference sequence). The CDR3 is 12 amino acids. V was trimmed by 4 bases and J by 4 bases, leaving 6 bases between them. This CDR3 is CASSLVADTQYF. The CDR3 nucleotides read TGTGCCAGCAGCCTAGTTGCAGATACGCAGTATTTT.

The gene calls are TRBV12-5 and TRBJ1-1, with unresolved D. Germline V gives CDR1 LGHNT, CDR2 FRNRAP. This CDR3 comprises 15 residues. V was cut by 1 base and J by 5 bases, with 14 bases left in between. CDR3 bases: TGTGCTAGTGGTTTGGGGTCAGGAGGAGGAACTGAAGCTTTCTTT. This translates into CASGLGSGGGTEAFF. Using reference TRBV12-5 and TRBJ1-1 for the parts outside the CDR3, the full variable domain is DARVTQTPRHKVTEMGQEVTMRCQPILGHNTVFWYRQTMMQGLELLAYFRNRAPLDDSGMPKDRFSAEMPDATLATLKIQPSEPRDSAVYFCASGLGSGGGTEAFFGQGTRLTVV.

V is TRBV7-8 and J is TRBJ1-2, with D hard to call. This CDR3 contains 16 residues. The V gene lost 5 bases and the J gene lost 3 bases, with 19 bases spanning the gap. Germline lookup yields CDR1 SGHVS and CDR2 FQNEAQ. Here the CDR3 reads CASSLLYRLWYYGYTF. For the CDR3, the DNA is TGTGCCAGCAGCCTTCTCTATCGATTATGGTACTATGGCTACACCTTC. The full variable domain, in which reference TRBV7-8 and TRBJ1-2 provide the parts outside the CDR3, is GAGVSQSPRYKVAKRGQDVALRCDPISGHVSLFWYQQALGQGPEFLTYFQNEAQLDKSGLPSDRFFAERPEGSVSTLKIQRTQQEDSAVYLCASSLLYRLWYYGYTFGSGTRLTVV.

The gene calls are TRBV18 and TRBJ1-1; the D is unclear. Trimming removed 4 bases from V and 5 bases from J, with 11 bases in between. Germline-derived CDR1 and CDR2 are KGHSH and LQKENI. This CDR3 has 13 residues. The CDR3 spells CASSQERETEAFF. CDR3 sequence (DNA): TGTGCCAGCTCACAGGAGAGGGAAACTGAAGCTTTCTTT.

Of note for this clone: Germline is not matched at one junction end, which may reflect a read error. This sequence joins TRBV5-6 and TRBJ2-7; 9 bases match TRBD1. The CDR3 extends over 14 amino acids. Per germline, CDR1 SGHDT and CDR2 YYEEEE. CDR3 protein: CAGSHRTGVGEQYF. In nucleotides, the CDR3 is TGTGCCGGCAGCCACCGGACAGGGGTCGGAGAGCAGTACTTC.

The V call is TRBV5-1, the J call TRBJ2-5; 10 bases agree with TRBD1. V shed 9 bases and J 7 bases; nucleotides not matched to a gene: 21. The germline V gene encodes CDR1 SGHRS and CDR2 YFSETQ. The CDR3 is 17 residues long. The CDR3 here is CATHQPSGTGATRTQYF. The CDR3 DNA reads as TGCGCCACCCACCAGCCCTCCGGGACAGGGGCCACCAGGACCCAGTACTTC.

The genes are TRBV7-3 and TRBJ2-3, with 9 bases identical to TRBD2. Germline V CDR1 and CDR2: SGHTA, FQGTGA. This CDR3 has 17 amino acids. Trimming removed 1 base from V and 2 bases from J; junction bases left unmatched: 7. CDR3 DNA sequence: TGTGCCAGCAGCTTAAAGGGACTAGCAGACGTCACAGATACGCAGTATTTT. Its translation is CASSLKGLADVTDTQYF.

The chain employs TRBV3-1 (or the pseudogene TRBV3-2) and TRBJ2-1, with D possibly TRBD1 on 5 matching bases. The CDR3 totals 13 residues. Looked up from germline, CDR1 is LGHDT and CDR2 is YNNKEL (reference sequence). V was cut by 3 bases and J by 7 bases, with 10 bases left in between. This CDR3 is CASSQGRVNEQFF. The CDR3 nucleotides read TGTGCCAGCAGCCAGGGCAGGGTAAATGAGCAGTTCTTC.

The chain combines TRBV19 with TRBJ1-2, with 7 positions matching TRBD1. The CDR3 loop spans 15 amino acids. Germline loops: CDR1 LNHDA, CDR2 SQIVND (reference sequence). V was pared by 4 bases and J by 2 bases, with 7 bases of the junction left unmatched. DNA for the CDR3: TGTGCCAGTAGTACTTCGACAGGGACCAACTATGGCTACACCTTC. Encoded protein: CASSTSTGTNYGYTF.

The table lists this clone with a few counts. The CDR3 DNA sequence: TGCGCCAGCAGCTTGGCCGGGGTGATCGGCACTGAAGCTTTCTTT. Its protein is CASSLAGVIGTEAFF. V and J are TRBV5-1 and TRBJ1-1; D is uncertain. V was clipped by 0 bases and J by 4 bases, with 13 bases between them. The CDR3 is made up of 15 amino acids. Germline V lookup: CDR1 SGHRS, CDR2 YFSETQ.

V and J are TRBV30 and TRBJ2-7; D unclear. Germline V gene lookup returns CDR1 GTSNPN and CDR2 SVGIG (reference sequence). V lost 0 bases and J lost 3, with 9 bases in between. CDR3 length: 13 amino acids. The CDR3 loop is CAWSVDNRYEQYF. CDR3 DNA: TGTGCCTGGAGTGTAGACAATCGCTACGAGCAGTACTTC. Variable domain in full (rest from reference TRBV30 and TRBJ2-7): SQTIHQWPATLVQPVGSPLSLECTVEGTSNPNLYWYRQAAGRGLQLLFYSVGIGQISSEVPQNLSASRPQDRQFILSSKKLLLSDSGFYLCAWSVDNRYEQYFGPGTRLTVT.

This chain joins TRBV5-8 and TRBJ2-1; D is unclear. CDR3 length: 15 residues. The V gene's germline CDR1 is SGHTS and CDR2 YDEGEE. V was pared by 3 bases and J by 2 bases, with 12 bases between. CDR3: CASSSSGLTYNEQFF. The CDR3 DNA is TGTGCCAGCAGCTCATCGGGTCTAACCTACAATGAGCAGTTCTTC.

This clone was observed a single time. This rearrangement joins TRBV5-1 to TRBJ2-3; the D gene is possibly TRBD2 (5 bases). The CDR3 runs to 16 residues. The germline V gene has CDR1 SGHRS and CDR2 YFSETQ. Trimming left V 1 base short and J 4 bases short, with 16 bases between. This CDR3 is CASSLFGEGVADTQYF. The CDR3 DNA sequence: TGCGCCAGCAGCTTGTTCGGGGAAGGAGTTGCAGATACGCAGTATTTT.